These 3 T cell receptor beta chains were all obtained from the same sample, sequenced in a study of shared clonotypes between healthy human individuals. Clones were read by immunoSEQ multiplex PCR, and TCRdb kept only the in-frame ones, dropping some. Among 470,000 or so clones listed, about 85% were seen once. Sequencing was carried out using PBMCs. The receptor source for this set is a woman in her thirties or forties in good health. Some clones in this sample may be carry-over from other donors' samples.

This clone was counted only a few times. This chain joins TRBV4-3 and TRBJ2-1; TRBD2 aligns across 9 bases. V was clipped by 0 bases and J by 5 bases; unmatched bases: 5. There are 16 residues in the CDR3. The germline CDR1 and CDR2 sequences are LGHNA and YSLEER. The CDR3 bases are TGCGCCAGCAGCCAAGAATACCTAGCGGGAAACAATGAGCAGTTCTTC. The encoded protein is CASSQEYLAGNNEQFF.

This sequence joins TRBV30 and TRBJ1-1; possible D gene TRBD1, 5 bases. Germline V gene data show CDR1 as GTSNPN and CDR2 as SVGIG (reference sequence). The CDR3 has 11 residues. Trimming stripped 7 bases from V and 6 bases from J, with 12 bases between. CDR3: CASHRTSEAFF. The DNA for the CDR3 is TGTGCCTCCCACAGGACATCTGAAGCTTTCTTT.

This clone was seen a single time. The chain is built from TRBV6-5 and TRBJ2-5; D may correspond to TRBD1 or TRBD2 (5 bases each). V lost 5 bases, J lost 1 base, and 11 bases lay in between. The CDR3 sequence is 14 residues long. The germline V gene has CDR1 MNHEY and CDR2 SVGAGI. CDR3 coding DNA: TGTGCCAGCAGTCCCCTCGGGGCCCAAGAGACCCAGTACTTC. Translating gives CASSPLGAQETQYF.